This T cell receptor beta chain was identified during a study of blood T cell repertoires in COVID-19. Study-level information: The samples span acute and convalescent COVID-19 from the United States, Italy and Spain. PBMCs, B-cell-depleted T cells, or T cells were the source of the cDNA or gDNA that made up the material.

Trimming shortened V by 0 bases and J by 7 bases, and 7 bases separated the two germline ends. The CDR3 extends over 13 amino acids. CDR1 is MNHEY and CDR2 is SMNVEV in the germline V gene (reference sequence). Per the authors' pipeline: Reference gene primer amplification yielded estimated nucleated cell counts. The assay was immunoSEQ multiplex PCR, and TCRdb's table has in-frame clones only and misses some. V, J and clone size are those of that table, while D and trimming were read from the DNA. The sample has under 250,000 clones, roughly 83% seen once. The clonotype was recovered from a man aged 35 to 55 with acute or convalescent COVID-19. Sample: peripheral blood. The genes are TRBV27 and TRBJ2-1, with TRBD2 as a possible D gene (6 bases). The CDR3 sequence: CASSLSGLNEQFF. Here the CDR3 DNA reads TGTGCCAGCAGTTTATCGGGACTTAATGAGCAGTTCTTC.